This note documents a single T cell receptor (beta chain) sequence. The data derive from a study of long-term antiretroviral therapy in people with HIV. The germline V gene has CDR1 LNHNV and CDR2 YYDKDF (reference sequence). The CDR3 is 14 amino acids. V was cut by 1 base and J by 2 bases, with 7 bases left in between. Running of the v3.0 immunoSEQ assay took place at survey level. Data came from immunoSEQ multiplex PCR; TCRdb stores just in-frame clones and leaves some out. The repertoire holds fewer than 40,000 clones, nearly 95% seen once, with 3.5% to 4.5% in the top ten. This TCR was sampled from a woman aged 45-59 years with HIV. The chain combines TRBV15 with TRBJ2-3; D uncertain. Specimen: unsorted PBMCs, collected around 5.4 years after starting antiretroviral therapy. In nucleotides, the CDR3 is TGTGCCACCAGCAGAGTTCAAGACACAGATACGCAGTATTTT. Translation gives CATSRVQDTDTQYF.